The clone carrying this T cell receptor beta chain was detected only a few times. Repertoires were generated with immunoSEQ multiplex PCR, while TCRdb's copy carries only in-frame clones and drops some. The sample consists of 200,000 to 250,000 clones, approximately 80% of them appearing once. These data originate in a study of blood T cell repertoires in COVID-19. The source is a woman of 80 years or more with active or convalescent COVID-19. Sequences were obtained from peripheral blood.

The CDR3 DNA is TGTGCCAGCCGCCAAACGCTAGCGGGGCACTACGAGCAGTACTTC. As protein: CASRQTLAGHYEQYF. The chain combines TRBV27 with TRBJ2-7, with 9 bases lining up with TRBD2. After removal of 8 bases from V and 3 bases from J, the junction contained 11 bases not matched to a gene. The CDR3 is 15 residues long. Germline V gives CDR1 MNHEY, CDR2 SMNVEV (reference sequence).